This T cell receptor (beta chain) was observed in a study of blood T cell repertoires in COVID-19 (dated by TCRdb to 2018 to 2021). Study-wide context: Collaborator samples came from the United States, Italy and Spain and covered acute and convalescent phases of COVID-19. The prospective study material was composed of cDNA or gDNA derived from T cells, B-cell-depleted T cells, or PBMCs. Deeply sampled blood TCRbeta repertoires from subjects exposed to, actively infected with, or recovered from COVID-19 were included in the dataset. A freely available public database, intended as a resource for researchers studying the immune response to SARS-CoV-2, is where the repertoires were released. The samples were drawn from two sources: the first 160 participants of the ongoing ImmuneRACE study, and 1,000 to 1,500 subjects contributed by 6 global collaborators. Sample metadata almost always included a de-identified subject ID, COVID-19 status, age in years and sex. Where HLA class I and class II types were available, the types were taken from metadata supplied by the sample provider, not from assay-based typing.

The immunoSEQ Assay, a bias-controlled multiplex PCR, was used to amplify TCRbeta CDR3 regions from genomic DNA. The source study handled its data this way. The number of nucleated cells in each sample was estimated from the amplification of reference gene primers within the assay. Sequence reads were collapsed and filtered to measure the absolute abundance of every unique TCRbeta CDR3 rearrangement. For each sample, productive Simpson clonality was calculated as the square root of Simpson's diversity index across productive rearrangements. TCRdb retrieved this table from immuneACCESS and kept in-frame rearrangements only. Not all clones are present; in checked studies, unresolved V genes account for under half, and no reason is known for the remainder. V and J calls plus clone size are reproduced from that table; the DNA served to infer D and trimming. This sample comprises 84,000 or so clones, about 80% of them detected only once. The top ten constitute more than 10% of the sample.

The collaborating institutions used their own protocols to collect whole blood in K2EDTA tubes. For TCRbeta analysis, collaborator samples were shipped as frozen whole blood, as isolated PBMCs, or as DNA extracted from either sample type. What the authors observed across the whole study: How much clinical and demographic metadata was included differed by source and by participant, and the metadata was provided uncurated.

Reading from cysteine to phenylalanine, the CDR3 counts 14 amino acids. Only the CDR3 part of the read is kept: 42 bases, read in frame from the first base. In the germline V gene, CDR1 corresponds to SGHRS and CDR2 to YFSETQ. V was cut back by 0 bases and J by 4 bases, leaving a gap of 10 bases between them. This clone has more than one count but fewer than ten. Its specific antigen is unknown. No much larger clonotype is one base removed from it; base qualities were not supplied. This receptor chain uses TRBV5-1 and TRBJ1-1; a confident D gene designation cannot be given. The receptor was isolated from a woman aged 40 to 49 with active or convalescent COVID-19. Sequences were obtained from peripheral blood. Here is the DNA: TGCGCCAGCAGCTTGGAACGGTTGAGCACTGAAGCTTTCTTT. Translated, this is CASSLERLSTEAFF.